The 14 T cell receptor beta chains in this list originate from one sample, sequenced in a study of T-cell reconstitution after alpha-beta-depleted transplantation in children. It was with unique molecular identifiers that the TCRbeta library was prepared. A single record per CDR3 protein comes from TCRdb applying MiXCR to the PCR reads. The table records about 210,000 distinct CDR3 sequences, approximately 19% of them present only once. Source: PBMCs, mostly from graft donor cells, taken 360 days after TCRalphabeta/CD19-depleted stem cell transplant. Every receptor here comes from a male patient aged 2-15 years who had a stem cell transplant for acute lymphoblastic leukemia, so the T cells may come from the graft donor.

This clonotype has just a few counts. V and J are TRBV5-1 and TRBJ1-4; D not certain. CDR3 size: 16 residues. Trimming removed 0 bases from V and 0 bases from J, with 9 bases in between. Germline loops: CDR1 SGHRS, CDR2 YFSETQ. This CDR3 is CASSLDGPSTNEKLFF. In DNA, the CDR3 is TGCGCCAGCAGCTTGGACGGACCGTCAACTAATGAAAAACTGTTTTTT.

The chain employs TRBV5-1 and TRBJ2-7, with D perhaps matching TRBD2 (6 bases). Between the trimmed V and J ends, which lost 0 bases and 5 bases, there was a span of 15 bases. This CDR3 contains 15 residues. The germline V gene has CDR1 SGHRS and CDR2 YFSETQ. The CDR3, as DNA: TGCGCCAGCAGCTTGGTTTCGGGAGTTCAACACGAGCAGTACTTC. It is translated as CASSLVSGVQHEQYF.

This clonotype was picked up a small number of times. V usage is TRBV4-1 and J usage is TRBJ2-3; no definite D call. CDR1 and CDR2 (germline): MGHRA, YSYEKL. The CDR3 is 17 residues long. Trimming left V 0 bases short and J 3 bases short, with 16 bases between. CDR3 nucleotides: TGCGCCAGCAGCCAAGATTTTCGGTCAGGCCGAACAGATACGCAGTATTTT. Translated, it gives CASSQDFRSGRTDTQYF.

This clonotype has only one observation. The J gene is TRBJ1-5, the V gene TRBV5-1; TRBD1 matches 8 bases. The CDR3 contains 15 residues. J gave up 5 bases and V 4 bases, and 8 bases lay outside the gene matches. Germline lookup yields CDR1 SGHRS and CDR2 YFSETQ. The CDR3 reads CASSEGQGEDQPQHF. The CDR3 DNA sequence: TGCGCCAGCAGCGAAGGACAGGGTGAGGATCAGCCCCAGCATTTT.

This clonotype was seen only a few times. This sequence joins TRBV4-2 and TRBJ2-1; D gene unclear. CDR3 size: 18 residues. Germline V gene data show CDR1 as LGHNA and CDR2 as YNFKEQ. Trimming took off 3 bases at V and 1 base at J, with 19 bases between the two ends. The CDR3 reads CASSHSRLGLSSYNEQFF. The CDR3 nucleotides are TGTGCCAGCAGCCACTCCCGACTGGGCCTTTCTTCCTACAATGAGCAGTTCTTC.

This clonotype was seen at least ten times. The chain carries TRBV12-3 or TRBV12-4 and TRBJ1-2; a possible D gene is TRBD1 (6 bases). This CDR3 has 13 amino acids. V was clipped by 3 bases and J by 3 bases, with 8 bases between them. The CDR3, as DNA: TGTGCCAGCAGTTTTAAGGGGGACTATGGCTACACCTTC. Protein sequence: CASSFKGDYGYTF.

The V call is TRBV5-1, the J call TRBJ2-7; D is undetermined. V dropped 5 bases and J dropped 3 bases, with 12 bases sitting between them. The CDR3 is 13 residues long. CDR1 SGHRS and CDR2 YFSETQ come from the germline V gene. CDR3 sequence reads: CASRAGMLYEQYF. The CDR3 nucleotides read TGCGCCAGCAGGGCAGGAATGCTCTACGAGCAGTACTTC. Complete variable domain (other parts from reference TRBV5-1 and TRBJ2-7): KAGVTQTPRYLIKTRGQQVTLSCSPISGHRSVSWYQQTPGQGLQFLFEYFSETQRNKGNFPGRFSGRQFSNSRSEMNVSTLELGDSALYLCASRAGMLYEQYFGPGTRLTVT.

V usage is TRBV12-3 or TRBV12-4 and J usage is TRBJ2-7; no definite D call. This CDR3 spans 13 amino acids. Trimming took 4 bases from V and 3 from J, leaving 10 bases between them. This CDR3 is CASSSDGFYEQYF. The CDR3 DNA sequence: TGTGCCAGCAGTTCCGACGGGTTCTACGAGCAGTACTTC.

The chain combines TRBV5-5 with TRBJ1-5; D unresolved. The CDR3 consists of 17 residues. The ends were cut back, 0 bases at V and 0 bases at J, with 13 bases in the middle. Germline CDR1 is SGHKS and CDR2 is YYEKEE (reference sequence). DNA for the CDR3: TGTGCCAGCAGCTTGGGCATAGACACTTATAGCAATCAGCCCCAGCATTTT. It is translated as CASSLGIDTYSNQPQHF.

CDR3 DNA sequence: TGTGCCAGCAGCCCCCGGGGGCCTGGAGATACGCAGTATTTT. Translated, it gives CASSPRGPGDTQYF. The chain is built from TRBV7-9 and TRBJ2-3; D might be TRBD1 or TRBD2, each matching 6 bases. Deletions cut 5 bases from V and 5 bases from J, with 14 bases between. The CDR3 consists of 14 residues. In germline, CDR1 is SEHNR, CDR2 FQNEAQ (reference sequence). The full variable domain, with the rest looked up from reference TRBV7-9 and TRBJ2-3, is DTGVSQNPRHKITKRGQNVTFRCDPISEHNRLYWYRQTLGQGPEFLTYFQNEAQLEKSRLLSDRFSAERPKGSFSTLEIQRTEQGDSAMYLCASSPRGPGDTQYFGPGTRLTVL.

The table lists this clonotype with a few counts. V and J are TRBV2 and TRBJ1-4, with 7 nucleotides matching TRBD1. CDR1 is SNHLY, CDR2 FYNNEI, per germline. This CDR3 region has 15 residues. The V segment lost 5 bases and the J segment 5 bases; nucleotides outside the gene matches: 8. The CDR3 protein is CASSLRTGGNEKLFF. CDR3 DNA: TGTGCCAGCAGTCTAAGGACAGGTGGAAATGAAAAACTGTTTTTT.

The genes are TRBV14 and TRBJ1-1; no clear D. This CDR3 contains 16 residues. Trimming removed 4 bases at V and 0 bases at J, with 15 bases between. Per the germline V gene, CDR1 is SGHDN and CDR2 is FVKESK. CDR3 amino acids: CASSPNWAFMNTEAFF. The CDR3 region has the DNA TGTGCCAGCAGCCCCAATTGGGCCTTCATGAACACTGAAGCTTTCTTT.

V and J are TRBV11-2 and TRBJ2-2; possible D gene TRBD1, 5 bases. Trimming removed 1 base at V and 5 bases at J, with 11 bases between. This CDR3 has 15 amino acids. The germline V gene encodes CDR1 SGHAT and CDR2 FQNNGV. The CDR3 is CASSLGRVGTGELFF. In DNA form, the CDR3 reads TGTGCCAGCAGCTTAGGCAGGGTGGGGACCGGGGAGCTGTTTTTT. Variable domain in full (rest from reference TRBV11-2 and TRBJ2-2): EAGVAQSPRYKIIEKRQSVAFWCNPISGHATLYWYQQILGQGPKLLIQFQNNGVVDDSQLPKDRFSAERLKGVDSTLKIQPAKLEDSAVYLCASSLGRVGTGELFFGEGSRLTVL.

This clonotype was counted only a few times. This chain links TRBV20-1 with TRBJ2-7; 8 bases line up with TRBD1. V dropped 1 base and J dropped 2; count of bases not matched to a gene: 4. The CDR3 has 14 residues. The germline V gene has CDR1 DFQATT and CDR2 SNEGSKA (reference sequence). The CDR3 region is CSARGDRSTYEQYF. The CDR3 bases are TGCAGTGCTAGAGGGGACAGGTCCACCTACGAGCAGTACTTC.